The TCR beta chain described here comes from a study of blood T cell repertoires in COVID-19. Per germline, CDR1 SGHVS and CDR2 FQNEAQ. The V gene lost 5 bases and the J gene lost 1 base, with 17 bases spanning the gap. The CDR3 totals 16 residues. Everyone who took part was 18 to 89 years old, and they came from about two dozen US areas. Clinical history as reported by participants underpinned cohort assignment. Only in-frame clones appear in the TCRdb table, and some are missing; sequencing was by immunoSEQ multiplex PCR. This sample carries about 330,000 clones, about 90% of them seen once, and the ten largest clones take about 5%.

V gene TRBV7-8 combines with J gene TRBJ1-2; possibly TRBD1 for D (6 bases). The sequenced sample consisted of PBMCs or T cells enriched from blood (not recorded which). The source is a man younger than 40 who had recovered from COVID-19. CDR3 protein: CASSQPSRQVNYGYTF. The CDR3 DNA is TGTGCCAGCAGCCAACCCTCCCGACAGGTTAACTATGGCTACACCTTC.